This T cell receptor beta chain came from a study of T-cell reconstitution after alpha-beta-depleted transplantation in children. Overall study results and limits: Where alpha-beta T cells came from about two months after transplant was reportedly several hundred expanded graft clones.

The TCRbeta library incorporated unique molecular identifiers. TCRdb called the PCR reads again in MiXCR, with one record for every CDR3 protein. The sample has 90,000 to 130,000 distinct CDR3 sequences, 10% to 13% seen once. The sample holds a few counts of this clonotype. The antigen is unknown. Germline lookup yields CDR1 SEHNR and CDR2 FQNEAQ (reference sequence). Trimming shortened V by 5 bases and J by 1 base, and 5 bases separated the two germline ends. CDR3 length equals 12 residues. The chain is built from TRBV7-9 and TRBJ1-1; no clear D gene. The sequenced sample was PBMCs, obtained before TCRalphabeta/CD19-depleted stem cell transplant. The source is a boy younger than 10 with acute lymphoblastic leukemia, due to receive a stem cell transplant. CDR3 sequence: CASSGPNTEAFF. In DNA form, the CDR3 reads TGTGCCAGCAGCGGGCCGAACACTGAAGCTTTCTTT.